This T cell receptor (beta chain) is drawn from a study of blood T cell repertoires in COVID-19. Study summary: Some COVID-19 samples were acute and others convalescent; all came from the United States, Italy and Spain. PBMCs, B-cell-depleted T cells, or T cells were the source of the cDNA or gDNA that made up the material.

The CDR3 length is 14 residues. Between the trimmed V and J ends, which lost 7 bases and 6 bases, there was a span of 19 bases. Germline CDR1 reads MNHEY; CDR2 reads SVGAGI. This clone is classed as medium-sized (0.01 to 0.1%). In the original processing: Amplification of reference gene primers provided the estimated nucleated cell counts. Using immunoSEQ multiplex PCR, the repertoire was profiled, and TCRdb retains in-frame clones only, with some absent. The V and J calls and clone size were taken over from that table, and D and trimming were inferred from the DNA. The profile shows about 80,000 clones, about 83% of them singletons.

Sequencing was performed on peripheral blood. The clonotype comes from a human donor in a cohort sampled during active COVID-19. The V and J genes are TRBV6-5 and TRBJ2-7; D may be TRBD2 (5 bases). CDR3 protein: CASTPPTSFREQYF. As DNA, the CDR3 is TGTGCCAGCACGCCCCCCACTAGTTTCCGCGAGCAGTACTTC.